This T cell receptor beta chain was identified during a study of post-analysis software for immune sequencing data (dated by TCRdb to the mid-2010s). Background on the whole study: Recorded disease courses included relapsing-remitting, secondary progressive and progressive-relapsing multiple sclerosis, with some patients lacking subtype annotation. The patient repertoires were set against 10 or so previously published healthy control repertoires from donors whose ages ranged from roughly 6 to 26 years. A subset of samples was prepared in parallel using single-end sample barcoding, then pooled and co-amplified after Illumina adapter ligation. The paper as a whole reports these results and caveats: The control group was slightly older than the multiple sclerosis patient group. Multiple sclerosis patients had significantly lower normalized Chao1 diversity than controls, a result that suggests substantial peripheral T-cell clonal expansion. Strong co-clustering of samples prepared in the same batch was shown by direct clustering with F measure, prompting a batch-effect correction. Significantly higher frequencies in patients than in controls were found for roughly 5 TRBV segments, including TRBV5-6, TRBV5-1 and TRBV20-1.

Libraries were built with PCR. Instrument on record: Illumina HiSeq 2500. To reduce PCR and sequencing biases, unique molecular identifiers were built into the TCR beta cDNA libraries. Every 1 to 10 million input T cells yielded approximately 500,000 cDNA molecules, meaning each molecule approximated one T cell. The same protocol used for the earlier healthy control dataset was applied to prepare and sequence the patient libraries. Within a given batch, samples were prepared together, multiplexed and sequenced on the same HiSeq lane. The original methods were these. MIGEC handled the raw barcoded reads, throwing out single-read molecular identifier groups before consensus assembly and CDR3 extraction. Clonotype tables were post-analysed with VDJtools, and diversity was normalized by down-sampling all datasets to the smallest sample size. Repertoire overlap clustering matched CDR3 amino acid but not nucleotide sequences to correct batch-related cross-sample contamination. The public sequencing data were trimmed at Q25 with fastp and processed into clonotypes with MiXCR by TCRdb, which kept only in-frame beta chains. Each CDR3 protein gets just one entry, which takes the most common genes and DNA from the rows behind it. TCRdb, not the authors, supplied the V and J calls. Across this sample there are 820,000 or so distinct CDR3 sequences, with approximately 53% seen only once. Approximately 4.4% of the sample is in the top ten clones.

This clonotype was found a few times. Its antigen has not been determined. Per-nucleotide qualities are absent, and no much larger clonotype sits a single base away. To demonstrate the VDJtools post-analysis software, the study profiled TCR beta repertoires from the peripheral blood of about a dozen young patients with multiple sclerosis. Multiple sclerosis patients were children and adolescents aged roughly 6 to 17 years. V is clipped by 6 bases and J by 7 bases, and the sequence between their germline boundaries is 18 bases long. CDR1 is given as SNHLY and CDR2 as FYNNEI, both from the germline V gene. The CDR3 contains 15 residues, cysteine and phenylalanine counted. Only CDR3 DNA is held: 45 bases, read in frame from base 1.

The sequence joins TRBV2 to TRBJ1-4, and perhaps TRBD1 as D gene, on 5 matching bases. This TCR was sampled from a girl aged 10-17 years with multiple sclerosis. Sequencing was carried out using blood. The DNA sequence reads TGTGCCAGCAGCGACCGGGGCCTCCCGGTTGAAAAACTGTTTTTT. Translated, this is CASSDRGLPVEKLFF.